The next 9 T cell receptor beta chains were all read from a single sample in a study of cytomegalovirus exposure and HLA in healthy donors. Researchers ran the PCR with 60 Vbeta and 13 Jbeta primers. Libraries were prepared by immunoSEQ multiplex PCR; TCRdb keeps only in-frame clonotypes and omits some of them. The data contain approximately 100,000 clones, about 83% of them singletons. Material for sequencing was PBMCs. The receptor set was obtained from a female donor in good health and CMV-seronegative.

This clone was picked up a small number of times. This chain links TRBV7-9 with TRBJ2-7, with D tentatively TRBD2 (5 bases). Germline V gene sequence: CDR1 SEHNR, CDR2 FQNEAQ (reference sequence). The germline V and J ends were trimmed by 1 base and 0 bases, with 10 bases remaining between them. The CDR3 contains 15 residues. Here the CDR3 reads CASSLVPRVSYEQYF. The CDR3 nucleotides are TGTGCCAGCAGCTTAGTGCCGAGGGTCTCCTACGAGCAGTACTTC.

This clone has just a few counts. The chain couples TRBV10-3 to TRBJ1-1; D might be TRBD1 (6 bases). Germline CDR1 ENHRY, CDR2 SYGVKD. Trimming shortened V by 6 bases and J by 4 bases, and 15 bases separated the two germline ends. The CDR3 runs 14 residues. CDR3 bases: TGTGCCATCAGCCTCAAGGGGGATGGCACTGAAGCTTTCTTT. Translating it yields CAISLKGDGTEAFF.

The CDR3 spells CASTGRGGVPEAFF. CDR3 sequence (DNA): TGTGCCAGCACAGGAAGAGGGGGCGTCCCTGAAGCTTTCTTT. V is TRBV13 and J is TRBJ1-1; 7 bases line up with TRBD1. This CDR3 contains 14 residues. Germline V gives CDR1 PRHDT, CDR2 FYEKMQ (reference sequence). V was pared by 7 bases and J by 6 bases, with 11 bases of the junction left unmatched.

This chain joins TRBV15 and TRBJ2-1; D is unclear. The ends were cut back, 1 base at V and 5 bases at J, with 12 bases in the middle. The CDR3 length is 15 residues. Germline values: CDR1 LNHNV, CDR2 YYDKDF (reference sequence). The DNA of the CDR3 is TGTGCCACCAGCAGAGTTTCCAGCCGGGACAATGAGCAGTTCTTC. Translating gives CATSRVSSRDNEQFF.

V usage is TRBV10-3 and J usage is TRBJ1-1, with D unresolved. The CDR3 contains 14 residues. V shed 3 bases and J shed 2 bases, with 10 bases lying between them. Germline V CDR1 and CDR2: ENHRY, SYGVKD. The DNA of the CDR3 is TGTGCCATCAGTGACGGTAGTAGCAACACTGAAGCTTTCTTT. Protein product: CAISDGSSNTEAFF.

This sequence joins TRBV6-1 and TRBJ2-7; the match to TRBD1 covers 10 bases. Germline CDR1 reads MNHNS; CDR2 reads SASEGT. The CDR3 runs to 18 residues. V gave up 2 bases and J gave up 5 bases; unmatched junction bases: 15. CDR3 residues: CASSERRGAGQGYDEQYF. The CDR3 DNA is TGTGCCAGCAGTGAAAGGCGGGGGGCGGGACAGGGGTACGACGAGCAGTACTTC.

This chain links TRBV15 with TRBJ2-3; tentatively, D is TRBD2 (5 bases). V was pared by 3 bases and J by 0 bases, with 16 bases between. CDR1 LNHNV and CDR2 YYDKDF come from the germline V gene (reference sequence). CDR3 size: 17 residues. The CDR3 DNA sequence: TGTGCCACCAGCAGTGGATTCCTGTTAGCGAGCACAGATACGCAGTATTTT. Translated, it gives CATSSGFLLASTDTQYF. The variable domain in full, with the rest retrieved from reference TRBV15 and TRBJ2-3, is DAMVIQNPRYQVTQFGKPVTLSCSQTLNHNVMYWYQQKSSQAPKLLFHYYDKDFNNEADTPDNFQSRRPNTSFCFLDIRSPGLGDTAMYLCATSSGFLLASTDTQYFGPGTRLTVL.

The chain joins TRBV6-4 to TRBJ1-1; D is unresolved. This CDR3 region has 14 residues. The V gene lost 3 bases and the J gene lost 4 bases, with 12 bases spanning the gap. Per the germline V gene, CDR1 is MRHNA and CDR2 is SNTAGT. Here the CDR3 DNA reads TGTGCCAGCAGTGAGAATGCCAGGCCCACTGAAGCTTTCTTT. Protein product: CASSENARPTEAFF.

This clone was detected once. The chain carries TRBV30 and TRBJ2-7, with D possibly being TRBD2 (5 bases). V was trimmed by 5 bases and J by 2 bases, leaving 22 bases between them. This CDR3 comprises 16 residues. Germline V CDR1 and CDR2: GTSNPN, SVGIG (reference sequence). The CDR3 DNA is TGTGCCTGGTCATCCGTTAGGCTAGCAGATCCCTACGAGCAGTACTTC. Protein sequence: CAWSSVRLADPYEQYF.